The sequence of this T cell receptor (beta chain) was determined in a study of T cells in localized non-small cell lung cancer. Comment on this clone: Its antigen is still unknown. One end of the junction does not line up with germline, which may come from a read error.

TCRdb's copy holds only in-frame clones and misses some; the assay was immunoSEQ multiplex PCR. The data hold tens of thousands of clones, with 70% to 90% observed a single time. Points from the study as a whole: Appearances in adjacent lung were noted for a median approximately 58 of the top 100 tumor clones. Uninvolved adjacent lung had the highest recorded T cell clonality, with tumor below it.

Germline V CDR1 and CDR2: SQVTM, ANQGSEA. The CDR3 length is 16 residues. This receptor was identified in a female donor older than 55 with stage I lung adenocarcinoma. The sample consisted of peripheral blood, taken before any cancer treatment. V is TRBV29-1 and J is TRBJ2-6, with D perhaps TRBD2 (5 bases). The CDR3 sequence: CSVQAVSASAANVLTF. Here the CDR3 DNA reads TGCAGCGTTCAAGCGGTATCCGCCTCTGCGGCCAACGTCCTGACTTTC.